The next 19 T cell receptor beta chains were all read from a single sample in a study of T cell responses to AZD1222 COVID-19 vaccine (dated by TCRdb to the early 2020s). The time point label, read with the paper, signifies: about 28 days (+/-7) after the second vaccine dose. The method was the immunoSEQ multiplex PCR assay. TCRdb obtained this table from immuneACCESS and retained in-frame rearrangements with V and J assigned. These tables miss some clones; where compared with another copy, unresolved V genes account for less than half of the shortfall, and the remainder is unexplained. Recorded for this sample are approximately 82,000 clones; 90% to 95% of them occurred a single time. Less than 4% of the sample belongs to the ten largest clones. Sequenced material: peripheral blood, taken 28 days after the second AZD1222 dose. The receptors stem from an adult who received the AZD1222 COVID-19 vaccine.

This chain connects TRBV30 to TRBJ1-1; 11 positions agree with TRBD1. Germline CDR1 reads GTSNPN; CDR2 reads SVGIG (reference sequence). After removal of 2 bases from V and 10 bases from J, the junction contained 6 bases not matched to a gene. This CDR3 has 13 amino acids. CDR3 bases: TGTGCCTGGAGTAGGGACAGGGGGGTTGGAGCTTTCTTT. Encoded protein: CAWSRDRGVGAFF.

The table lists this clone with a count of one. The rearrangement joins TRBV19 to TRBJ1-2; D might be TRBD1 (6 bases). The V gene's germline CDR1 is LNHDA and CDR2 SQIVND (reference sequence). There are 14 residues in the CDR3. V shed 7 bases and J shed 2 bases, with 14 bases lying between them. DNA for the CDR3: TGTGCCAGTACCGACCGGGACACCAACTATGGCTACACCTTC. Translating gives CASTDRDTNYGYTF.

The rearrangement uses TRBV11-3 and TRBJ2-1; TRBD2 matches at 7 bases. Germline values: CDR1 SGHNT, CDR2 YENEEA. The junction had 8 bases not matched to a gene; V was cut back by 5 bases and J by 4 bases. The CDR3 extends over 15 amino acids. CDR3 nucleotides: TGTGCCAGCAGCCCCCGGGGGGACCCGTACAATGAGCAGTTCTTC. This translates into CASSPRGDPYNEQFF.

This sequence joins TRBV11-2 and TRBJ1-6; unclear D gene. Germline-derived CDR1 and CDR2 are SGHAT and FQNNGV. The V end lost 5 bases, the J end lost 7 bases, and 15 bases lay between the germline ends. The CDR3 is 15 amino acids. The CDR3 protein is CASSLTGLGNSPLHF. The CDR3 coding sequence is TGTGCCAGCAGCCTGACTGGATTAGGGAATTCACCCCTCCACTTT.

This chain uses TRBV7-9 with TRBJ2-7; TRBD2 aligns across 13 bases. With V trimmed by 5 bases and J by 3 bases, 7 bases remained unmatched. There are 16 residues in the CDR3. In germline, CDR1 is SEHNR, CDR2 FQNEAQ (reference sequence). The CDR3 DNA follows: TGTGCCAGCAGCCAGGGGACTAGCGGGGCCGGCTACGAGCAGTACTTC. Protein sequence: CASSQGTSGAGYEQYF.

The chain couples TRBV28 to TRBJ1-1, with TRBD1 identical over 8 bases. This CDR3 spans 12 amino acids. Losses at the gene ends were 6 bases for V and 10 bases for J; bases not matched to a gene: 7. Germline V lookup: CDR1 MDHEN, CDR2 SYDVKM. The CDR3 reads CASSSSDRAAFF. The CDR3 DNA follows: TGTGCCAGCAGCTCCTCGGACAGGGCAGCTTTCTTT.

The V gene is TRBV2, the J gene TRBJ2-5; D is unresolved. V lost 6 bases and J 2 bases, leaving 7 bases between the germline ends. Germline lookup yields CDR1 SNHLY and CDR2 FYNNEI. This CDR3 contains 12 residues. The CDR3 DNA sequence: TGTGCCAGCAGGGATTATCAAGAGACCCAGTACTTC. It yields the protein CASRDYQETQYF.

The chain carries TRBV5-1 and TRBJ2-3, with TRBD2 identical over 9 bases. The CDR3 totals 19 residues. Per the germline V gene, CDR1 is SGHRS and CDR2 is YFSETQ. V gave up 0 bases and J gave up 0 bases; unmatched junction bases: 11. CDR3 DNA: TGCGCCAGCAGCTTGGTAGCTAGCGGGGACCTGACTAGCACAGATACGCAGTATTTT. It specifies CASSLVASGDLTSTDTQYF.

V usage is TRBV7-2 and J usage is TRBJ1-6, with a weak D call TRBD1 (5 bases). CDR3 length: 13 amino acids. Germline V lookup: CDR1 SGHTA, CDR2 FQGNSA. With 1 base removed from V and 10 bases from J, the gap between germline ends came to 8 bases. The CDR3 sequence: CASSLDQGSPLHF. The CDR3 DNA reads as TGTGCCAGCAGCTTAGACCAGGGCTCACCCCTCCACTTT.

This rearrangement joins TRBV6-2 or TRBV6-3 to TRBJ1-2; no reliable D call. Trimming shortened V by 5 bases and J by 4 bases, and 5 bases separated the two germline ends. CDR1 is MNHEY, CDR2 SVGEGT, per germline. The CDR3 is made up of 11 amino acids. DNA for the CDR3: TGTGCCAGCAGTCACAGCTATGGCTACACCTTC. This gives the protein CASSHSYGYTF.

The chain links TRBV28 to TRBJ1-1, with D possibly being TRBD1 (5 bases). From germline, CDR1 is MDHEN and CDR2 SYDVKM. V was trimmed by 3 bases and J by 7 bases, leaving 24 bases between them. The CDR3 is 17 amino acids. Here the CDR3 DNA reads TGTGCCAGCAGTTTTATTTGGAGGGGAGCCCCGGGGGATGAAGCTTTCTTT. It translates to CASSFIWRGAPGDEAFF.

The chain employs TRBV11-3 and TRBJ1-6; D remains ambiguous. The germline V and J ends were trimmed by 5 bases and 0 bases, with 5 bases remaining between them. This CDR3 has 14 amino acids. Germline loops: CDR1 SGHNT, CDR2 YENEEA. CDR3 DNA: TGTGCCAGCAGCGTTAGCTCCTATAATTCACCCCTCCACTTT. This encodes CASSVSSYNSPLHF.

The chain carries TRBV7-2 and TRBJ2-1; D is perhaps TRBD1 or TRBD2 (5 bases each). This CDR3 has 16 amino acids. Germline CDR1 is SGHTA and CDR2 is FQGNSA. V gave up 4 bases and J gave up 2 bases, with 15 bases separating them. The DNA of the CDR3 is TGTGCCAGCAGCTCAAGGGGAGTCTTCCCCTACAATGAGCAGTTCTTC. Residues: CASSSRGVFPYNEQFF.

The rearrangement links TRBV7-2 to TRBJ2-3; D call uncertain. Trimming left V 2 bases short and J 8 bases short, with 8 bases between. Germline V CDR1 and CDR2: SGHTA, FQGNSA. The CDR3 runs to 12 residues. This chain's CDR3 is CASSLTTGTQYF. The CDR3, as DNA: TGTGCCAGCAGCTTAACGACGGGTACGCAGTATTTT.

The CDR3 bases are TGCGCCAGCAGTAGGGGTCGTCTAGCGGGGGGAAACACCGGGGAGCTGTTTTTT. It codes for CASSRGRLAGGNTGELFF. The chain combines TRBV10-2 with TRBJ2-2, with 11 bases matching TRBD2. Trimming at V came to 5 bases and at J to 2 bases, leaving 10 bases not matched to a gene. The germline gives CDR1 WSHSY, CDR2 SAAADI. The CDR3 runs to 18 residues.

This chain connects TRBV5-8 to TRBJ1-1; D unclear. This CDR3 spans 13 amino acids. CDR1 is SGHTS, CDR2 YDEGEE, per germline. With 4 bases removed from V and 5 bases from J, the gap between germline ends came to 12 bases. The CDR3 loop reads CASSQDLETEAFF. The CDR3 bases are TGTGCCAGCAGCCAGGACCTAGAAACTGAAGCTTTCTTT.

The rearrangement joins TRBV4-3 to TRBJ2-2; 11 positions match TRBD2. The germline V gene encodes CDR1 LGHNA and CDR2 YSLEER. The CDR3 has 20 residues. V trimming: 0 bases; J trimming: 5 bases; junction bases outside the gene matches: 14. The CDR3 nucleotides are TGCGCCAGCAGCCAAGATAGCGCTTTAATAGCGGGGGGGCGTACCGGGGAGCTGTTTTTT. Translation gives CASSQDSALIAGGRTGELFF.

The rearrangement joins TRBV3-1 (or the pseudogene TRBV3-2) to TRBJ1-1; unclear D gene. Trimming removed 3 bases from V and 6 bases from J, with 14 bases in between. The germline CDR1 and CDR2 sequences are LGHDT and YNNKEL (reference sequence). CDR3 length: 14 residues. CDR3 amino acids: CASSQTSGKAEAFF. In DNA, the CDR3 is TGTGCCAGCAGCCAGACATCTGGAAAAGCTGAAGCTTTCTTT.

This clone was observed a single time. The chain uses TRBV5-1 and TRBJ2-2; 7 bases fit TRBD1. Germline V gene data show CDR1 as SGHRS and CDR2 as YFSETQ. The CDR3 length is 17 residues. J was trimmed by 6 bases and V by 0 bases; bases with no gene match: 11. CDR3 DNA sequence: TGCGCCAGCAGCTTGGTCGGGTCAGGGGGAAATCCCGGGGAGCTGTTTTTT. This codes for CASSLVGSGGNPGELFF.